The rows below give T cell receptor beta chains drawn from one sample of a study of T cell changes during pregnancy in multiple sclerosis. Using immunoSEQ multiplex PCR, the repertoire was profiled, and TCRdb retains in-frame clones only, with some absent. The data show about 56,000 clones, with about nine tenths seen just once and 0.35% to 0.45% held by the top ten. The input for sequencing was CD4+ T cells from peripheral blood mononuclear cells, taken in the third trimester of pregnancy. These receptors were obtained from a female donor with multiple sclerosis, enrolled in a pregnancy study. Both conserved end residues are part of each CDR3. Each record gives: V gene, clone size, D gene, J gene, CDR3 DNA, CDR3 protein. The D gene is left open where the match is weak. A clone size is listed for some rows: how often the clone was seen (once, few, many), or a class if it is expanded.

V: TRBV7-2; size: once; D: .; J: TRBJ2-7; DNA: TGTGCCAGCAGCTCTGGTGGCGGCTCGTTTTACGAGCAGTACTTC; CDR3: CASSSGGGSFYEQYF
V: TRBV7-3; size: few; D: .; J: TRBJ2-2; DNA: TGTGCCAGCAGCTTAAATGGCCCAGGGGACACCGGGGAGCTGTTTTTT; CDR3: CASSLNGPGDTGELFF
V: TRBV5-1; size: .; D: TRBD1; J: TRBJ2-2; DNA: TGCGCCAGCAGCTTGGCAACAGGGGGTCGGGAGCTGTTTTTT; CDR3: CASSLATGGRELFF
V: TRBV5-4; size: once; D: TRBD2; J: TRBJ2-6; DNA: TGTGCCAGCAGACCCAGGGAGGGCTCTTCTGGGGCCAACGTCCTGACTTTC; CDR3: CASRPREGSSGANVLTF
V: TRBV11-2; size: .; D: TRBD1; J: TRBJ1-1; DNA: TGTGCCAGCAGTTTGCGACAGGGCCTTGAAGCTTTCTTT; CDR3: CASSLRQGLEAFF
V: TRBV29-1; size: few; D: .; J: TRBJ2-3; DNA: TGCAGCTTCTCGAGGGAGGCCGCTAGCACAGATACGCAGTATTTT; CDR3: CSFSREAASTDTQYF
V: TRBV2; size: .; D: TRBD1; J: TRBJ2-7; DNA: TGTGCCAGCTGTGATGAGGGGGCGAACTACGAGCAGTACTTC; CDR3: CASCDEGANYEQYF
V: TRBV5-1; size: few; D: .; J: TRBJ1-5; DNA: TGCGCCAGCAGCTGGGGAGGAAATAGCAATCAGCCCCAGCATTTT; CDR3: CASSWGGNSNQPQHF
V: TRBV25-1; size: .; D: .; J: TRBJ2-1; DNA: TGTGCCAGCAGCCACCCCCCTCCAGGGGCCAATGAGCAGTTCTTC; CDR3: CASSHPPPGANEQFF
V: TRBV18; size: .; D: .; J: TRBJ1-3; DNA: TGTGCCAGCTCACCACCCGCCCCCACCGGGGGAAACACCATATATTTT; CDR3: CASSPPAPTGGNTIYF
V: TRBV18; size: .; D: TRBD1; J: TRBJ1-1; DNA: TGTGCCAGCTCACCAGTCATAGGGGGCTTGGGCACTGAAGCTTTCTTT; CDR3: CASSPVIGGLGTEAFF
V: TRBV7-3; size: few; D: TRBD1; J: TRBJ1-2; DNA: TGTGCCAGCAGCTTAGGACAGGGCTATGGCTACACCTTC; CDR3: CASSLGQGYGYTF
V: TRBV6-5; size: .; D: .; J: TRBJ2-2; DNA: TGTGCCAGCAGTTACATGACTGGAGCGAACACCGGGGAGCTGTTTTTT; CDR3: CASSYMTGANTGELFF
V: TRBV10-3; size: .; D: TRBD1; J: TRBJ2-7; DNA: TGTGCCATCAGTGCGGACAGGGACCACGAGCAGTACTTC; CDR3: CAISADRDHEQYF
V: TRBV6-1; size: .; D: .; J: TRBJ1-1; DNA: TGTGCCAGCAGACAGACCCTGAACACTGAAGCTTTCTTT; CDR3: CASRQTLNTEAFF
V: TRBV27; size: .; D: .; J: TRBJ2-2; DNA: TGTGCCAGCAGTTTGTCGCGGGACAGATCGAACACCGGGGAGCTGTTTTTT; CDR3: CASSLSRDRSNTGELFF
V: TRBV27; size: .; D: TRBD2; J: TRBJ2-7; DNA: TGTGCCAGCAGTCCGTTCGCTAGCGGGACCTTATCCCTCTACGAGCAGTACTTC; CDR3: CASSPFASGTLSLYEQYF
V: TRBV30; size: .; D: TRBD2; J: TRBJ2-5; DNA: TGTGCCTGGAGTGTAGGACTAGCGGGGGGGCAAGAGACCCAGTACTTC; CDR3: CAWSVGLAGGQETQYF
V: TRBV7-8; size: .; D: .; J: TRBJ1-4; DNA: TGTGCCAGCAGCTCAAACAGACAGCTACTTAATGAAAAACTGTTTTTT; CDR3: CASSSNRQLLNEKLFF
V: TRBV11-2; size: .; D: TRBD1; J: TRBJ1-4; DNA: TGTGCCAGCAGCCGGACAGGGGGCTTTGGGACTCCCAATGAAAAACTGTTTTTT; CDR3: CASSRTGGFGTPNEKLFF
V: TRBV27; size: .; D: TRBD2; J: TRBJ2-1; DNA: TGTGCCAGCAGCTCTACTCCTAGCGGGGGTTACAATGAGCAGTTCTTC; CDR3: CASSSTPSGGYNEQFF
V: TRBV19; size: .; D: .; J: TRBJ1-5; DNA: TGTGCCAGTAGTATCTTCGGGGGAGTAGGTATGGTTGGCAATCAGCCCCAGCATTTT; CDR3: CASSIFGGVGMVGNQPQHF
V: TRBV27; size: .; D: TRBD2; J: TRBJ2-1; DNA: TGTGCCAGCAGTTTCCGGCTAGCGGGGGGGCTCGTGAGCTCCTACAATGAGCAGTTCTTC; CDR3: CASSFRLAGGLVSSYNEQFF
V: TRBV4-3; size: .; D: TRBD1; J: TRBJ1-1; DNA: TGCGCCAGCAGCCAAGGTCCTGGGACAGCCGCTGAAGCTTTCTTT; CDR3: CASSQGPGTAAEAFF
V: TRBV7-9; size: .; D: .; J: TRBJ1-3; DNA: TGTGCCAGCAGGCAAGGGGGCTCTGGAAACACCATATATTTT; CDR3: CASRQGGSGNTIYF
V: TRBV6-5; size: .; D: .; J: TRBJ1-2; DNA: TGTGCCAGCAGTTATCAGGGATATGGCTACACCTTC; CDR3: CASSYQGYGYTF